This T cell receptor (beta chain) was profiled in a study of cytomegalovirus exposure and HLA in healthy donors. The CDR3 consists of 13 residues. Trimming removed 4 bases at V and 10 bases at J, with 11 bases between. Germline CDR1 SSHAT, CDR2 FNYEAQ (reference sequence). A multiplex PCR was run with 60 Vbeta primers and 13 Jbeta primers. The method was immunoSEQ multiplex PCR; TCRdb's version includes in-frame clones alone and lacks a portion of them. Of 150,000 or so clones listed, around 74% were seen once; the top ten hold approximately 2%. The gene calls are TRBV7-7 and TRBJ1-6, with D unresolved. The sequenced sample consisted of PBMCs. The source of this sequence is a female donor in good health and CMV-seronegative. The chain's CDR3 is CASSSGSGSPLHF. The CDR3 nucleotides are TGTGCCAGCAGCTCGGGGAGCGGCTCACCCCTCCACTTT.